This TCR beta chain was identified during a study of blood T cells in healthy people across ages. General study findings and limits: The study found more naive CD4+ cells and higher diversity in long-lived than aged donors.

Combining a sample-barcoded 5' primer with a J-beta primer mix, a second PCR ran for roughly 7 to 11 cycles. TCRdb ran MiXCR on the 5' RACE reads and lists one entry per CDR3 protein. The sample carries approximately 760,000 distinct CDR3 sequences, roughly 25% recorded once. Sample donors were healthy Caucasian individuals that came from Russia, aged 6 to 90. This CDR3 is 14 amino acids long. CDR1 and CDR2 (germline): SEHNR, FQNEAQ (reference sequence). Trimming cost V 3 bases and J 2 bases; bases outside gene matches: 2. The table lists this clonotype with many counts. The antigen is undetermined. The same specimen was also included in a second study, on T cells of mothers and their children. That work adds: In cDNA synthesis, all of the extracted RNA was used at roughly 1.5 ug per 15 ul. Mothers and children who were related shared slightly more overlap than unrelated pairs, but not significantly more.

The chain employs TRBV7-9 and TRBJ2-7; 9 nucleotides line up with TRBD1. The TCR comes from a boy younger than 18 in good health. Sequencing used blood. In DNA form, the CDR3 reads TGTGCCAGCAGCTTCCGGGACAGGGCCTACGAGCAGTACTTC. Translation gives CASSFRDRAYEQYF.